This entry lists 14 T cell receptor beta chains sequenced from one sample in a study of OX40 agonist ivuxolimab in advanced cancers. Receptor amplification or capture employed the immunoSEQ multiplex PCR assay. The immuneACCESS repertoire file appears here via TCRdb, limited to in-frame rearrangements. These files lack a portion of the clones; in checked studies, under half of the deficit traces to unresolved V genes, and the cause of the others is not known. A total of tens of thousands of clones appear in this sample, roughly 87% of them only once. The biggest ten clones account for about 5.5% of the sample. The sequencing here drew on CD4+ or CD8+ T cells sorted from blood, taken in a trial of the OX40 agonist ivuxolimab. The origin of the receptors is an adult with an advanced solid tumor such as melanoma, head and neck, liver or kidney cancer.

This clone was counted a single time. This sequence joins TRBV5-1 and TRBJ1-2; D might be TRBD1 (5 bases). Per the germline V gene, CDR1 is SGHRS and CDR2 is YFSETQ. The length of the CDR3 is 14 residues. V was pared by 7 bases and J by 4 bases, with 17 bases between. In DNA, the CDR3 is TGCGCCAGCGGGCATGGAGATGGGGGCTATGGCTACACCTTC. The encoded protein is CASGHGDGGYGYTF.

The V call is TRBV4-2, the J call TRBJ2-3, with a weak D call TRBD2 (6 bases). CDR3 length: 15 residues. Germline assignment: CDR1 LGHNA and CDR2 YNFKEQ. The V and J ends lost 0 bases and 4 bases respectively, with 11 bases between them. The CDR3 bases are TGTGCCAGCAGCCAAGATCGGGAGCTGGCAGATACGCAGTATTTT. Its protein product is CASSQDRELADTQYF.

The chain links TRBV5-1 to TRBJ2-5, with D hard to call. The CDR3 runs 11 residues. Germline V lookup: CDR1 SGHRS, CDR2 YFSETQ. V lost 4 bases and J 1 base, leaving 2 bases between the germline ends. CDR3 amino acids: CASSAQETQYF. CDR3 in DNA: TGCGCCAGCAGCGCCCAAGAGACCCAGTACTTC.

The rearrangement links TRBV5-4 to TRBJ1-2, with D unclear. The germline V and J ends were trimmed by 0 bases and 1 base, with 4 bases remaining between them. The germline V gene has CDR1 SGHNT and CDR2 YYREEE (reference sequence). This CDR3 spans 13 amino acids. This chain's CDR3 is CASSLDGNYGYTF. The CDR3 DNA is TGTGCCAGCAGCTTGGATGGTAACTATGGCTACACCTTC.

J is TRBJ2-5 and V is TRBV4-2, with a weak D call TRBD2 (6 bases). CDR3 length equals 16 residues. Trimming removed 1 base from V and 4 bases from J, with 16 bases in between. Germline CDR1 LGHNA, CDR2 YNFKEQ. The CDR3 loop reads CASSQVLGRRGETQYF. The CDR3 nucleotides are TGTGCCAGCAGCCAAGTCCTCGGGCGGAGGGGAGAGACCCAGTACTTC.

The chain recombines TRBV5-6 with TRBJ1-6, with unresolved D. The V end was cut by 0 bases, the J end by 9 bases, with 13 bases between. The CDR3 is 15 residues long. The germline gives CDR1 SGHDT, CDR2 YYEEEE. The CDR3 sequence is CASSLESGISSPLHF. In DNA, the CDR3 is TGTGCCAGCAGCTTGGAGTCGGGAATAAGTTCACCCCTCCACTTT. Full variable domain (remainder filled in from reference TRBV5-6 and TRBJ1-6): DAGVTQSPTHLIKTRGQQVTLRCSPKSGHDTVSWYQQALGQGPQFIFQYYEEEERQRGNFPDRFSGHQFPNYSSELNVNALLLGDSALYLCASSLESGISSPLHFGNGTRLTVT.

This rearrangement joins TRBV11-2 to TRBJ2-5; a weak D match, TRBD2 (6 bases). The CDR3 is 13 amino acids. Germline values: CDR1 SGHAT, CDR2 FQNNGV. V lost 3 bases, J lost 3 bases, and 8 bases lay in between. The CDR3 region is CASSFRLEETQYF. The CDR3 bases are TGTGCCAGCAGCTTCAGACTAGAAGAGACCCAGTACTTC.

This clone was found a few times. V gene TRBV9 combines with J gene TRBJ2-3; possibly TRBD2 for D (5 bases). Germline loops: CDR1 SGDLS, CDR2 YYNGEE. This CDR3 comprises 14 residues. With 0 bases removed from V and 6 bases from J, the gap between germline ends came to 11 bases. The CDR3 DNA is TGTGCCAGCAGCGTAGGATTTGGGGAGGATACGCAGTATTTT. Translated, it gives CASSVGFGEDTQYF.

The chain combines TRBV6-5 with TRBJ2-7; either TRBD1 or TRBD2 may supply D (5 bases each). Trimming stripped 0 bases from V and 2 bases from J, with 8 bases between. Germline V gene lookup returns CDR1 MNHEY and CDR2 SVGAGI. There are 14 residues in the CDR3. The CDR3 here is CASSYSGTAYEQYF. CDR3 DNA sequence: TGTGCCAGCAGTTACTCAGGGACGGCCTACGAGCAGTACTTC.

The V and J genes are TRBV5-4 and TRBJ2-5; D gene ambiguous. Judging by the DNA end, TRBJ2-7 fits better; the J call may be wrong. Germline CDR1 reads SGHNT; CDR2 reads YYREEE (reference sequence). The CDR3 runs 15 residues. CDR3 loop: CASSLEAGGRYEQYF. CDR3 nucleotide sequence: TGTGCCAGCAGCTTGGAGGCAGGCGGACGCTACGAGCAGTACTTC.

The chain combines TRBV19 with TRBJ1-1; 9 bases are shared with TRBD1. J lost 4 bases, V lost 7 bases, and 7 bases had no gene match. This CDR3 comprises 14 residues. Germline lookup yields CDR1 LNHDA and CDR2 SQIVND (reference sequence). CDR3 sequence (DNA): TGTGCCAGTACCACACAGGGGGCGACCACTGAAGCTTTCTTT. Translated: CASTTQGATTEAFF.

This rearrangement joins TRBV13 to TRBJ1-1; a weak D match, TRBD1 (6 bases). The germline V gene has CDR1 PRHDT and CDR2 FYEKMQ (reference sequence). Deletions cut 5 bases from V and 1 base from J, with 8 bases between. The CDR3 is made up of 13 amino acids. The CDR3, as DNA: TGTGCCAGCAGCCTGGGACAGAACACTGAAGCTTTCTTT. It specifies CASSLGQNTEAFF.

The genes are TRBV19 and TRBJ1-5, with 8 nucleotides matching TRBD1. The CDR3 length is 14 residues. Germline values: CDR1 LNHDA, CDR2 SQIVND (reference sequence). V gave up 7 bases and J gave up 7 bases; unmatched junction bases: 9. The CDR3 bases are TGTGCCAGTAACCATTGGACAGGGCACCAGCCCCAGCATTTT. Protein product: CASNHWTGHQPQHF.

The J gene is TRBJ2-6, the V gene TRBV28; perhaps TRBD1 as D (5 bases). CDR3 length: 17 amino acids. The V and J ends lost 2 bases and 3 bases respectively, with 14 bases between them. Germline CDR1 MDHEN, CDR2 SYDVKM. CDR3 region: CASSLVQGWGGANVLTF. CDR3 sequence (DNA): TGTGCCAGCAGTTTAGTGCAGGGTTGGGGTGGGGCCAACGTCCTGACTTTC.